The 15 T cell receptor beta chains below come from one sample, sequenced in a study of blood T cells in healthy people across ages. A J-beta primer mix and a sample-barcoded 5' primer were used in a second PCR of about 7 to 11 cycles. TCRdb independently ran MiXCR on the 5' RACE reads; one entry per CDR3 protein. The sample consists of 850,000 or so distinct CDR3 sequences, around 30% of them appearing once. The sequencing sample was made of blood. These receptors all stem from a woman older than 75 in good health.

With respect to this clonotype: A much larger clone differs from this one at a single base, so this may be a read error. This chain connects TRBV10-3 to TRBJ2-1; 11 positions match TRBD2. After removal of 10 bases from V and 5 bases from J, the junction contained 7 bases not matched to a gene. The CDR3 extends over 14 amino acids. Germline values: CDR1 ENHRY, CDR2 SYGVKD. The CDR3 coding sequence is TGTGCCACAAGACTAGCGGGGAGAGACAATGAGCAGTTCTTC. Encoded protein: CATRLAGRDNEQFF.

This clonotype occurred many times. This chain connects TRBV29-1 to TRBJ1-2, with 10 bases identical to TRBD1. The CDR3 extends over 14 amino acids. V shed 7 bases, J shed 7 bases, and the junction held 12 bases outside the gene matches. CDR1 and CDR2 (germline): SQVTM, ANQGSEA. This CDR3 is CSAARDRGFRGYTF. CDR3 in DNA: TGCAGCGCCGCCCGGGACAGGGGATTCCGTGGCTACACCTTC.

The CDR3 here is CSVRSDSYEQYF. In nucleotides, the CDR3 is TGCAGCGTTCGGTCGGACTCCTACGAGCAGTACTTC. V is TRBV29-1 and J is TRBJ2-7; D is unclear. The V and J ends lost 5 bases and 0 bases respectively, with 8 bases between them. The CDR3 covers 12 residues. Germline V gene data show CDR1 as SQVTM and CDR2 as ANQGSEA.

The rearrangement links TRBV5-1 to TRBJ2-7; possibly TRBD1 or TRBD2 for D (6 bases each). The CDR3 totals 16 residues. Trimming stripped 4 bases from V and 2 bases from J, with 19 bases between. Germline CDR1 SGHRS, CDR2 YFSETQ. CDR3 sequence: CASSARRWGAAYEQYF. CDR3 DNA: TGCGCCAGCAGCGCCAGAAGATGGGGGGCAGCCTACGAGCAGTACTTC.

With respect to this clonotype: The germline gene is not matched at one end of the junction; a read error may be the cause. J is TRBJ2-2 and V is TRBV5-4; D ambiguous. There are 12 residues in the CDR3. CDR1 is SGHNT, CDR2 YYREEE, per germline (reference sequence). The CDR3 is CAGSLTVGELFF. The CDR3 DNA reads TGTGCCGGCAGTCTTACTGTCGGGGAGCTGTTTTTT.

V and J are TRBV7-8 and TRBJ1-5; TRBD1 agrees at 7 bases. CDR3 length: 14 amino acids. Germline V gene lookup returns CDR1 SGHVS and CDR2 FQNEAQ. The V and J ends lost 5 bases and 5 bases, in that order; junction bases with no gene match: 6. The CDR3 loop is CASSPGTADQPQHF. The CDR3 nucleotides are TGTGCCAGCAGCCCCGGGACAGCTGATCAGCCCCAGCATTTT.

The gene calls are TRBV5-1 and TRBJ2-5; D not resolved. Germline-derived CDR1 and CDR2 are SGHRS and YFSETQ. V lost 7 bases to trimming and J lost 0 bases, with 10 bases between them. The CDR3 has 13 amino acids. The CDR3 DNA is TGCGCCAGCCGGAAGATGGACCAAGAGACCCAGTACTTC. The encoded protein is CASRKMDQETQYF. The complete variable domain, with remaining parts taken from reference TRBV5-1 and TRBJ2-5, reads KAGVTQTPRYLIKTRGQQVTLSCSPISGHRSVSWYQQTPGQGLQFLFEYFSETQRNKGNFPGRFSGRQFSNSRSEMNVSTLELGDSALYLCASRKMDQETQYFGPGTRLLVL.

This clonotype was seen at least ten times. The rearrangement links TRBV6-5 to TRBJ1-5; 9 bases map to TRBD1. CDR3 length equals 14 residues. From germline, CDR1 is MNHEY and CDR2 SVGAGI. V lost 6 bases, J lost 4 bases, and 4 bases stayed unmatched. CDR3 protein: CASRKQGANQPQHF. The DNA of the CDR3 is TGTGCCAGCAGGAAACAGGGGGCAAATCAGCCCCAGCATTTT.

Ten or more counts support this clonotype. The CDR3 loop is CASSKGSSGNQPQHF. The CDR3 DNA reads as TGTGCCAGCAGCAAAGGGAGTTCAGGCAATCAGCCCCAGCATTTT. The chain has TRBV6-5 and TRBJ1-5; D remains unclear. Germline-derived CDR1 and CDR2 are MNHEY and SVGAGI. Deletions cut 6 bases from V and 2 bases from J, with 14 bases between. The CDR3 is 15 amino acids.

This CDR3 is CASSPEGVGELFF. The CDR3 DNA reads TGCGCCAGCAGCCCGGAGGGTGTCGGGGAGCTGTTTTTT. This chain joins TRBV5-1 and TRBJ2-2; TRBD2 might be the D (6 bases). From germline, CDR1 is SGHRS and CDR2 YFSETQ. The ends were cut back, 4 bases at V and 7 bases at J, with 11 bases in the middle. The CDR3 spans 13 residues.

CDR3 DNA sequence: TGTGCCAGCAGCCCCGGTCAGGGGGCCCCGGGGCCCCAGCATTTT. Translation gives CASSPGQGAPGPQHF. The chain links TRBV7-9 to TRBJ1-5; 8 bases align to TRBD1. V trimming: 5 bases; J trimming: 9 bases; junction bases outside the gene matches: 12. The CDR3 loop spans 15 amino acids. The germline V gene encodes CDR1 SEHNR and CDR2 FQNEAQ (reference sequence).

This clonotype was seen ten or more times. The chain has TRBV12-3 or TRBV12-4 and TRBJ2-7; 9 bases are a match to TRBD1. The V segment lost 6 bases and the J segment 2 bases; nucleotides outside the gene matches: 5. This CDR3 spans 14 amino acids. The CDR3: CASRRTGVAYEQYF. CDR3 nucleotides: TGTGCCAGCAGGCGGACAGGGGTGGCCTACGAGCAGTACTTC.

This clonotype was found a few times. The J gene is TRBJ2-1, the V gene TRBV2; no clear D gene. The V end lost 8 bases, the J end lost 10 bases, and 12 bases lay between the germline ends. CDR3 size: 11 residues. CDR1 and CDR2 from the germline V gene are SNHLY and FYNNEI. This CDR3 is CASRIRVEQFF. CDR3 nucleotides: TGTGCCAGCCGAATAAGAGTAGAGCAGTTCTTC.

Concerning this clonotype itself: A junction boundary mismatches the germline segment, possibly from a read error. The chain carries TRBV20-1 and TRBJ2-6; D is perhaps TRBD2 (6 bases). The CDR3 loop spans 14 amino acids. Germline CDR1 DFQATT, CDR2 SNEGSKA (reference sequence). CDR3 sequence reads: CSARAGSGADVLTF. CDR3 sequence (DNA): TGCAGTGCTAGAGCCGGGAGTGGGGCCGACGTCCTGACTTTC.

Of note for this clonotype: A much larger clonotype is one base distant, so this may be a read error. The CDR3 here is CASSNTGTGKTDVTEQFF. The CDR3 coding sequence is TGTGCCAGCAGTAATACCGGGACAGGGAAGACCGACGTGACAGAGCAGTTCTTC. The chain recombines TRBV6-2 or TRBV6-3 with TRBJ2-1; 9 nucleotides match TRBD1. This CDR3 has 18 residues. V shed 5 bases and J 10 bases; nucleotides not matched to a gene: 21. Germline V CDR1 and CDR2: MNHEY, SVGEGT.